These T cell receptor beta chains were read from a single sample in a study of OX40 agonist ivuxolimab in advanced cancers. Sequencing was performed with immunoSEQ multiplex PCR; in TCRdb, only in-frame clones are kept and a portion is missing. The sample has under 80,000 clones; roughly 90% are singletons. The sequencing here drew on CD4+ or CD8+ T cells sorted from blood, taken in a trial of the OX40 agonist ivuxolimab. The receptors here all came from an adult with an advanced solid tumor such as melanoma, head and neck, liver or kidney cancer. Each CDR3 is given with its conserved first and last residue. A D gene is named only where the DNA matches it firmly. Part of the rows lack a size; the others show once, few, many or a class for expanded clones.

V: TRBV6-5; D: TRBD1; size: once; J: TRBJ1-1; DNA: TGTGCCAGCAGCCCGACAGGGGGCGAGACTGAAGCTTTCTTT; CDR3: CASSPTGGETEAFF
V: TRBV5-6; D: TRBD1; size: NA; J: TRBJ2-7; DNA: TGTGCCAGCAGCTTTGAGACAGGGTTGGGCGAGCAGTACTTC; CDR3: CASSFETGLGEQYF
V: TRBV4-1; D: NA; size: NA; J: TRBJ2-7; DNA: TGCGCCAGCAGCCAAGTTGGTGGCGGGGGCCTTATCTCCTACGAGCAGTACTTC; CDR3: CASSQVGGGGLISYEQYF
V: TRBV27; D: NA; size: NA; J: TRBJ2-7; DNA: TGTGCCAGCAGTGCACGTATCGGGAGCTCCTACGAGCAGTACTTC; CDR3: CASSARIGSSYEQYF
V: TRBV4-3; D: TRBD1; size: NA; J: TRBJ2-2; DNA: TGCGCCAGCAGCCAGTTCCCCGAGACAGGGCTCACCGGGGAGCTGTTTTTT; CDR3: CASSQFPETGLTGELFF
V: TRBV25-1; D: NA; size: few; J: TRBJ1-2; DNA: TGTGCCAGCAGTCGTGCCCGCCGTGGCGGCTACACCTTC; CDR3: CASSRARRGGYTF
V: TRBV5-6; D: NA; size: NA; J: TRBJ2-1; DNA: TGTGCCAGCAGCACTCTAGTGGCTGAGCAGTTCTTC; CDR3: CASSTLVAEQFF
V: TRBV6-1; D: NA; size: once; J: TRBJ2-5; DNA: TGTGCCAGCAGTGAAGGCCGGGGCCAAGAGACCCAGTACTTC; CDR3: CASSEGRGQETQYF
V: TRBV7-2; D: NA; size: NA; J: TRBJ2-3; DNA: TGTGCCAGCAGCTTGCTCCCACTGGCAGATACGCAGTATTTT; CDR3: CASSLLPLADTQYF
V: TRBV7-9; D: TRBD1; size: NA; J: TRBJ1-5; DNA: TGTGCCAGCAGCTTAGACAGGGGCGGGGGTCAGCCCCAGCATTTT; CDR3: CASSLDRGGGQPQHF
V: TRBV11-3; D: NA; size: NA; J: TRBJ2-1; DNA: TGTGCCAGCAGTGGGCGTGACAGACCGGGGTCCTACAATGAGCAGTTCTTC; CDR3: CASSGRDRPGSYNEQFF
V: TRBV18; D: NA; size: NA; J: TRBJ1-1; DNA: TGTGCCAGCTCACCCTCCAGGACGGGCTTTGAAGCTTTCTTT; CDR3: CASSPSRTGFEAFF
V: TRBV6-5; D: NA; size: NA; J: TRBJ1-5; DNA: TGTGCCAGCAGCCCCACCCTCTACAACCATCAGCCCCAGCATTTT; CDR3: CASSPTLYNHQPQHF
V: TRBV29-1; D: NA; size: NA; J: TRBJ1-2; DNA: TGCAGCGCCCCCCGGGACAATGGAGGCTACACCTTC; CDR3: CSAPRDNGGYTF
V: TRBV28; D: TRBD2; size: NA; J: TRBJ2-7; DNA: TGTGCCAGCAGTTTAGAGGCGGGGGACCCGTCATTC; CDR3: CASSLEAGDPSF
V: TRBV11-2; D: NA; size: NA; J: TRBJ1-6; DNA: TGTGCCAGCAGCTTACAGGGTAGCGCCTATAATTCACCCCTCCACTTT; CDR3: CASSLQGSAYNSPLHF
V: TRBV7-8; D: NA; size: NA; J: TRBJ2-7; DNA: TGTGCCAGCAGCGCCCTGAGTGGACTGCCCACCTACGAGCAGTACTTC; CDR3: CASSALSGLPTYEQYF
V: TRBV5-5; D: NA; size: NA; J: TRBJ1-1; DNA: TGTGCCAGCAGCCTTTGGGACCCCGGGGACACTGAAGCTTTCTTT; CDR3: CASSLWDPGDTEAFF
V: TRBV30; D: NA; size: NA; J: TRBJ2-7; DNA: TGTGCCTGGAGTCCCCTGGGCCCCTACGAGCAGTACTTC; CDR3: CAWSPLGPYEQYF
V: TRBV7-9; D: TRBD1; size: NA; J: TRBJ2-1; DNA: TGTGCCAGCAGCTTGTCTTCCGGGACAGGGTACAATGAGCAGTTCTTC; CDR3: CASSLSSGTGYNEQFF
V: TRBV2; D: NA; size: NA; J: TRBJ2-7; DNA: TGTGCCAGCCTGCCCCTGGACAGACCCTACGAGCAGTACTTC; CDR3: CASLPLDRPYEQYF
V: TRBV7-6; D: NA; size: once; J: TRBJ1-1; DNA: TGTGCCAGCAGCTTAGCGCCGGGGGAGAACACTGAAGCTTTCTTT; CDR3: CASSLAPGENTEAFF
V: TRBV13; D: TRBD2; size: NA; J: TRBJ2-3; DNA: TGTGCCAGCAGCCAGACCTCTAGCGGGGGGGTCCCCTCATTT; CDR3: CASSQTSSGGVPSF
V: TRBV5-6; D: TRBD1; size: NA; J: TRBJ2-7; DNA: TGTGCCAGCAGCTCACAGGGGTGGTCCTACGAGCAGTACTTC; CDR3: CASSSQGWSYEQYF
V: TRBV7-6; D: NA; size: NA; J: TRBJ2-1; DNA: TGTGCCAGCAGCTATGACAGGTGGAGCTCCTACAATGAGCAGTTCTTC; CDR3: CASSYDRWSSYNEQFF
V: TRBV15; D: NA; size: NA; J: TRBJ1-5; DNA: TGTGCCACCAGCAGAGATAGAGGCTCCACGCAGCCCCAGCATTTT; CDR3: CATSRDRGSTQPQHF
V: TRBV7-3; D: NA; size: once; J: TRBJ2-3; DNA: TGTGCCAGCAGCTTAACCGGGGCGAGCACAGATACGCAGTATTTT; CDR3: CASSLTGASTDTQYF
V: TRBV5-8; D: TRBD1; size: NA; J: TRBJ2-7; DNA: TGTGCCAGCAGCTTGGGGACAGGGGGCTACGAGCAGTACTTC; CDR3: CASSLGTGGYEQYF
V: TRBV21-1; D: NA; size: NA; J: TRBJ2-7; DNA: TGTGCCAGCAGCAAAAGGATCTTC; CDR3: CASSKRIF
V: TRBV9; D: TRBD2; size: NA; J: TRBJ2-2; DNA: TGTGCCAGCAGCACCAGGACTAGCGGTAACACCGGGGAGCTGTTTTTT; CDR3: CASSTRTSGNTGELFF
V: TRBV18; D: NA; size: NA; J: TRBJ2-3; DNA: TGTGCCAGCTCACCTCGGGAAAGCACAGATACGCAGTATTTT; CDR3: CASSPRESTDTQYF
V: TRBV27; D: TRBD1; size: NA; J: TRBJ1-2; DNA: TGTGCCAGCAAGGGACAGGTCGCCTATGGCTACACCTTC; CDR3: CASKGQVAYGYTF
V: TRBV27; D: NA; size: NA; J: TRBJ1-5; DNA: TGTGCCAGCAGTTTCGGTGGGGGGGGCAGCAATCAGCCCCAGCATTTT; CDR3: CASSFGGGGSNQPQHF
V: TRBV11-2; D: NA; size: NA; J: TRBJ2-7; DNA: TGTGCCAGCAGCTTAGGGGGGCAGGAAGTGGACGAGCAGTACTTC; CDR3: CASSLGGQEVDEQYF
V: TRBV7-6; D: TRBD2; size: NA; J: TRBJ2-5; DNA: TGTGCCAGCAGCTCCCCGGGGGGGTCCCAAGGGGCCCAGTACTTC; CDR3: CASSSPGGSQGAQYF
V: TRBV20-1; D: NA; size: NA; J: TRBJ2-1; DNA: TGCAGTGCTAGAGGGGGAAATGAGCAGTTCTTC; CDR3: CSARGGNEQFF
V: TRBV27; D: TRBD1; size: NA; J: TRBJ1-2; DNA: TGTGCCAGCAGTCCAATGACAGGGTTGAGCTATGGCTACACCTTC; CDR3: CASSPMTGLSYGYTF
V: TRBV18; D: NA; size: once; J: TRBJ2-5; DNA: TGTGCCAGCTCACCCCCGGGACGGAGGATACAAGAGACCCAGTACTTC; CDR3: CASSPPGRRIQETQYF
V: TRBV6-1; D: TRBD1; size: NA; J: TRBJ2-7; DNA: TGTGCCAGCAGTGAAAGGGACAGCCCATCGTCCTACGAGCAGTACTTC; CDR3: CASSERDSPSSYEQYF
V: TRBV2; D: NA; size: NA; J: TRBJ2-1; DNA: TGTGCCAGCAGTGAAGAGTCGGCAGGTACTTTCCACAATGAGCAGTTCTTC; CDR3: CASSEESAGTFHNEQFF
V: TRBV5-6; D: NA; size: NA; J: TRBJ1-1; DNA: TGTGCCAGCAGCTCCCTCTCCTACAGGGAAGCTTTCTTT; CDR3: CASSSLSYREAFF
V: TRBV25-1; D: NA; size: NA; J: TRBJ2-5; DNA: TGTGCCACCCAAACCCCGCCAGGGGAGACCCAGTACTTC; CDR3: CATQTPPGETQYF
V: TRBV27; D: NA; size: NA; J: TRBJ1-1; DNA: TGTGCCAGCAGTTTATCCGGGGCCCTAGGGACTGAAGCTTTCTTT; CDR3: CASSLSGALGTEAFF
V: TRBV25-1; D: TRBD2; size: NA; J: TRBJ2-3; DNA: TGTGCCAGCAGTGAGGACGCTAGCGGGGATCCCACAGATACGCAGTATTTT; CDR3: CASSEDASGDPTDTQYF
V: TRBV11-2; D: NA; size: NA; J: TRBJ2-5; DNA: TGTGCCAGCAGCTTTGGTTACTCCCAAGGTCAAGAGACCCAGTACTTC; CDR3: CASSFGYSQGQETQYF